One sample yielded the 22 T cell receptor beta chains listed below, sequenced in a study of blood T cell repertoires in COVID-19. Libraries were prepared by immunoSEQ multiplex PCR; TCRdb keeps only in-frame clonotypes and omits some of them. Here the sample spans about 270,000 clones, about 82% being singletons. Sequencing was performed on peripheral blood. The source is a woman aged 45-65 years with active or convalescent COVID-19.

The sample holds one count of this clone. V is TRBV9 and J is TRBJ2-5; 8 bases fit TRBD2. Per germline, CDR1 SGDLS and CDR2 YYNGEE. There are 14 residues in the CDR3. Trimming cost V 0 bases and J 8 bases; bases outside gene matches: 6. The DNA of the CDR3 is TGTGCCAGCAGCGTAGAAGTTAGCGGGACCACCCAGTACTTC. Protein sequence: CASSVEVSGTTQYF.

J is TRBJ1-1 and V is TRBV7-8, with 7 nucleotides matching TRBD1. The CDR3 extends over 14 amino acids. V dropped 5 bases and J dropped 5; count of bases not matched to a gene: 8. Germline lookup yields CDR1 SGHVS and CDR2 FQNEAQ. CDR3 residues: CASSINRGGTEAFF. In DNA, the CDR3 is TGTGCCAGCAGCATAAACAGGGGTGGTACTGAAGCTTTCTTT.

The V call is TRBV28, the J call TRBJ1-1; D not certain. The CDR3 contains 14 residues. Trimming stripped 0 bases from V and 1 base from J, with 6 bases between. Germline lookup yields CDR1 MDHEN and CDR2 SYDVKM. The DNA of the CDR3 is TGTGCCAGCAGTTTATGGACACCGAACACTGAAGCTTTCTTT. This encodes CASSLWTPNTEAFF. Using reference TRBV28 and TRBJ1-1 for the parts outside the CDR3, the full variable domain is DVKVTQSSRYLVKRTGEKVFLECVQDMDHENMFWYRQDPGLGLRLIYFSYDVKMKEKGDIPEGYSVSREKKERFSLILESASTNQTSMYLCASSLWTPNTEAFFGQGTRLTVV.

CDR3 amino acids: CASSLMGGGNEQFF. DNA of the CDR3: TGTGCCAGCAGTTTGATGGGGGGGGGCAATGAGCAGTTCTTC. The chain is built from TRBV27 and TRBJ2-1; 7 bases map to TRBD2. Looked up from germline, CDR1 is MNHEY and CDR2 is SMNVEV (reference sequence). Losses at the gene ends were 3 bases for V and 6 bases for J; bases not matched to a gene: 5. This CDR3 is built from 14 residues.

CDR3 sequence: CASSHRPAGSPLHF. The CDR3 nucleotides read TGTGCCAGCAGCCATCGACCGGCGGGCTCACCCCTCCACTTT. The genes are TRBV16 and TRBJ1-6; no firm D call. The V end lost 3 bases, the J end lost 10 bases, and 13 bases lay between the germline ends. CDR3 length: 14 residues. The germline V gene encodes CDR1 KGHSY and CDR2 FQNENV.

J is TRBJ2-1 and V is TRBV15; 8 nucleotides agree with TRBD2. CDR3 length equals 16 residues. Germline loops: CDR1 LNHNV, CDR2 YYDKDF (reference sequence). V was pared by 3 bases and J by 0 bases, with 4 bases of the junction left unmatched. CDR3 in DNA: TGTGCCACCAGCAGGAGCGGGAGTGTCTCCTACAATGAGCAGTTCTTC. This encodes CATSRSGSVSYNEQFF.

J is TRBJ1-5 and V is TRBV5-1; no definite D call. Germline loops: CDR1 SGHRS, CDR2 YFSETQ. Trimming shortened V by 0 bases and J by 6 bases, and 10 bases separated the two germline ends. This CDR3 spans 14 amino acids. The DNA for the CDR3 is TGCGCCAGCAGCTTGGACGGTGCGGTTCAGCCCCAGCATTTT. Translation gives CASSLDGAVQPQHF.

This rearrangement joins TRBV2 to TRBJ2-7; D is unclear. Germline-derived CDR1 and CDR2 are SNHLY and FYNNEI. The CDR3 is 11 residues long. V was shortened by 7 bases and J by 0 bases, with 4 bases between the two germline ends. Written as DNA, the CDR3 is TGTGCCAGCAAAGCCTCCTACGAGCAGTACTTC. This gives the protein CASKASYEQYF.

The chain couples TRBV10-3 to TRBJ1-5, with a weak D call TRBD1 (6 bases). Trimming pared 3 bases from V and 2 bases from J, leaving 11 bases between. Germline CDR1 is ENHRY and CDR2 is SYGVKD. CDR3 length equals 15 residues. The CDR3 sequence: CAISEGGAGNQPQHF. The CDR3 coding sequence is TGTGCCATCAGTGAAGGGGGGGCTGGCAATCAGCCCCAGCATTTT.

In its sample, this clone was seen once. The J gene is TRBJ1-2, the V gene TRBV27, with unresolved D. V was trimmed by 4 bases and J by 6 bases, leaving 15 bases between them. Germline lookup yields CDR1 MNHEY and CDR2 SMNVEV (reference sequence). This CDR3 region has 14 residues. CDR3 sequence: CASSSVLGSDGYTF. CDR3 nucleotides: TGTGCCAGCAGTTCGGTCCTCGGTTCGGATGGCTACACCTTC.

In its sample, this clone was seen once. As DNA, the CDR3 is TGCAGTGCGTATGGACAGGAGGGCTACACCTTC. Translating it yields CSAYGQEGYTF. The chain joins TRBV20-1 to TRBJ1-2; 7 nucleotides match TRBD1. This CDR3 is 11 amino acids long. Germline-derived CDR1 and CDR2 are DFQATT and SNEGSKA (reference sequence). With V trimmed by 6 bases and J by 8 bases, 6 bases remained unmatched.

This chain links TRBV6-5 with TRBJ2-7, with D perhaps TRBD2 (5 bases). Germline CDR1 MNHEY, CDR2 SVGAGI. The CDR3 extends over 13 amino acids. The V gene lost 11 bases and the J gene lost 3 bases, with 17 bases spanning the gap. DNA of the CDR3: TGTGCCTCAGCAGCGGAGTCGATCTACGAGCAGTACTTC. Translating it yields CASAAESIYEQYF.

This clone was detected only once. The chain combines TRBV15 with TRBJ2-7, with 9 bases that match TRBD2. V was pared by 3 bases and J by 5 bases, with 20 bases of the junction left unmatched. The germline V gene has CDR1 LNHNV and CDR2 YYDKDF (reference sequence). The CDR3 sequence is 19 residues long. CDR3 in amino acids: CATSSLKRVFGGRVDEQYF. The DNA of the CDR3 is TGTGCCACCAGCAGCCTTAAAAGGGTTTTCGGCGGGAGGGTGGACGAGCAGTACTTC.

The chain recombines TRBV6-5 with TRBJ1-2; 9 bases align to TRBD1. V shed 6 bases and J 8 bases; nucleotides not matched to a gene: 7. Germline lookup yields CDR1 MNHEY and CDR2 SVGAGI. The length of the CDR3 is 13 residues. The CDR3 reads CASRETGGRGYTF. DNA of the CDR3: TGTGCCAGCAGAGAGACAGGGGGGCGCGGCTACACCTTC.

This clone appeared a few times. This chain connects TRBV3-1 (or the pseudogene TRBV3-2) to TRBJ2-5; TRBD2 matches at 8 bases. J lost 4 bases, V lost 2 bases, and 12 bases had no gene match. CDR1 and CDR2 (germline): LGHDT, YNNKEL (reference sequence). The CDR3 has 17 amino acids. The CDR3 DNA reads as TGTGCCAGCAGCCAACAGCCTAGCGGGCGGTTCGGAGAGACCCAGTACTTC. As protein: CASSQQPSGRFGETQYF.

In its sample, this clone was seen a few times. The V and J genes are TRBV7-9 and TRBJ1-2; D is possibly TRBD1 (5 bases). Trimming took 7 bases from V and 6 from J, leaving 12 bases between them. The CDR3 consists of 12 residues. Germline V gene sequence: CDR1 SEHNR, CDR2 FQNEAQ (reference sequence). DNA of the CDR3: TGTGCCAGCACCATTGGGGGGGATGGCTACACCTTC. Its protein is CASTIGGDGYTF.

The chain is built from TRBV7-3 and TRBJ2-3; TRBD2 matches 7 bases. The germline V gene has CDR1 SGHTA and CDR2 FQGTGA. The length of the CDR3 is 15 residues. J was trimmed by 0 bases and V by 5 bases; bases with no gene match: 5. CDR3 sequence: CASSADGGSTDTQYF. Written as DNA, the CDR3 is TGTGCCAGCAGCGCCGACGGGGGGAGCACAGATACGCAGTATTTT.

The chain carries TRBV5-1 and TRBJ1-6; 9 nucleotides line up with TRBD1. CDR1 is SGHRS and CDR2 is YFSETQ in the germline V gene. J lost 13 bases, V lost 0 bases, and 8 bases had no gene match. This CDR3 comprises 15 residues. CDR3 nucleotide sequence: TGCGCCAGCAGCTTGGATACAGGGGGCGCATCGCCCCTCCACTTT. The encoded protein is CASSLDTGGASPLHF.

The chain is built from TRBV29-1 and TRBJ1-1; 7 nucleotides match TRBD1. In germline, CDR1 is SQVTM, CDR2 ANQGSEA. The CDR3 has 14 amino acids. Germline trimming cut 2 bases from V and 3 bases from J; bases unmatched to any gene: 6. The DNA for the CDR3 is TGCAGCGTTGAAAACCAGGGGGTGGACACTGAAGCTTTCTTT. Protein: CSVENQGVDTEAFF. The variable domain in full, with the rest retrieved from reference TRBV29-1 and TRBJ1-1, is SAVISQKPSRDICQRGTSLTIQCQVDSQVTMMFWYRQQPGQSLTLIATANQGSEATYESGFVIDKFPISRPNLTFSTLTVSNMSPEDSSIYLCSVENQGVDTEAFFGQGTRLTVV.

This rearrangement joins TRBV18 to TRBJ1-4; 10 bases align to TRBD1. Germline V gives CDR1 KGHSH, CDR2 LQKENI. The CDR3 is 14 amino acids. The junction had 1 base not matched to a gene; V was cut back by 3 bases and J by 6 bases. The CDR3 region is CASSPDRGYEKLFF. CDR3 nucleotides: TGTGCCAGCTCACCGGACAGGGGGTATGAAAAACTGTTTTTT. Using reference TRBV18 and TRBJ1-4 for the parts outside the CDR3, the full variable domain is NAGVMQNPRHLVRRRGQEARLRCSPMKGHSHVYWYRQLPEEGLKFMVYLQKENIIDESGMPKERFSAEFPKEGPSILRIQQVVRGDSAAYFCASSPDRGYEKLFFGSGTQLSVL.

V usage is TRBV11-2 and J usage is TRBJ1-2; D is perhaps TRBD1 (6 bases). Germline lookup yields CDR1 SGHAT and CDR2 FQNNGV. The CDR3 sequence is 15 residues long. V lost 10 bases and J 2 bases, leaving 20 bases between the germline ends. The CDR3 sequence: CAIRKWGQPNYGYTF. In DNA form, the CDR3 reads TGTGCCATCCGAAAATGGGGGCAACCCAACTATGGCTACACCTTC.

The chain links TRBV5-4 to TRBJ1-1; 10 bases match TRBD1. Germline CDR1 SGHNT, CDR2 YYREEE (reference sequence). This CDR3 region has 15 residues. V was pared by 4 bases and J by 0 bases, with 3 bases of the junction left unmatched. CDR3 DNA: TGTGCCAGCAGCGCGGGACAGGGGATGAACACTGAAGCTTTCTTT. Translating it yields CASSAGQGMNTEAFF.